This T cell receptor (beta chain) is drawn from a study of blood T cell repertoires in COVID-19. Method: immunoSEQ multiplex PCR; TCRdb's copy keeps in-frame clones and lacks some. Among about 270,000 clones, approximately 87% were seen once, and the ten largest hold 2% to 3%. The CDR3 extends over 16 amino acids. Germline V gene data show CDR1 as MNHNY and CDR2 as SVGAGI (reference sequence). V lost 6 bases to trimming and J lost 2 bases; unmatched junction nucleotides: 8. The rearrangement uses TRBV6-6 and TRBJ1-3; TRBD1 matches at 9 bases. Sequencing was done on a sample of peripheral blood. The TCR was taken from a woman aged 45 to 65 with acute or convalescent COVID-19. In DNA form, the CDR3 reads TGTGCCAGCAGCCGGAGGACAGGGGAGCCTGGAAACACCATATATTTT. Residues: CASSRRTGEPGNTIYF.